Sequencing of this TCR beta chain was carried out in a study of a mutant IDH1 vaccine in newly diagnosed glioma. At the level of the study: The study held visit V12 at week 35 and visit V13 at week 47.

About this clone itself: What it binds is unknown.

Repertoires were generated with immunoSEQ multiplex PCR, while TCRdb's copy carries only in-frame clones and drops some. The sample holds 30,000 to 45,000 clones; roughly 82% are singletons and the top ten take more than 7%. The time point here: week 47, end of study. Doses of 300 ug of mutant IDH1 20-mer peptide were given with topical imiquimod. Patients underwent eight vaccinations, which took place in weeks 1, 3, 5, 7, 11, 15, 19 and 23. The CDR3 runs 13 residues. Germline V gene sequence: CDR1 KGHSH, CDR2 LQKENI. The V end lost 2 bases, the J end lost 2 bases, and 6 bases lay between the germline ends.

The source material was PBMCs, sampled from a glioma patient whose treatment included an IDH1 peptide vaccine. This clonotype was sampled from a man between 35 and 55 years old with glioma. The chain couples TRBV18 to TRBJ1-2, with D unresolved. The CDR3 here is CASSPGENYGYTF. CDR3 in DNA: TGTGCCAGCTCACCAGGCGAAAACTATGGCTACACCTTC.